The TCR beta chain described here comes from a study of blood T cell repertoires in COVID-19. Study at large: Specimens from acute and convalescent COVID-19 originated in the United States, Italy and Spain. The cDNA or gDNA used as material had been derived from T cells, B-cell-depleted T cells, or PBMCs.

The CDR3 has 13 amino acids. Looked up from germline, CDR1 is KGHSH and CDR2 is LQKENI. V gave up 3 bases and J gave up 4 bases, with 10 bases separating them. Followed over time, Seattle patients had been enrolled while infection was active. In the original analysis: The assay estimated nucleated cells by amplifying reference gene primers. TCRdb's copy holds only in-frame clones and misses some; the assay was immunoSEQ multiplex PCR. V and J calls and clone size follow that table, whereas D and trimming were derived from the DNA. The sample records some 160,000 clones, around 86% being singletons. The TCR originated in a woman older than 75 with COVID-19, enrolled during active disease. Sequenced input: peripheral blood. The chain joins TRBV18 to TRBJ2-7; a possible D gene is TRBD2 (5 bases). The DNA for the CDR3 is TGTGCCAGCTCACCTCGGACGGGGTACGAGCAGTACTTC. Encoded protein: CASSPRTGYEQYF.